This TCR beta chain was sequenced for a study of OX40 agonist ivuxolimab in advanced cancers. Study background: Partial responses were achieved by three patients, of whom one had hepatocellular carcinoma and two had cutaneous melanoma.

General study results and limits: In the 0.1-3.0 mg/kg groups, partial responders showed among the lowest expansion.

Clones were read by immunoSEQ multiplex PCR, and TCRdb kept only the in-frame ones, dropping some. This sample has some 90,000 clones, with 92% found just once. Note on this clone: The antigen is undetermined.

People who had autoimmune disease history or systemic immunosuppression were excluded. V lost 2 bases, J lost 7 bases, and 6 bases lay in between. This CDR3 contains 12 residues. Germline-derived CDR1 and CDR2 are MDHEN and SYDVKM. The source of this sequence is an adult with an advanced solid tumor such as melanoma, head and neck, liver or kidney cancer. The chain links TRBV28 to TRBJ2-1; weak D call: TRBD2 (5 bases). Here the sequenced sample was CD4+ or CD8+ T cells sorted from blood, taken in a trial of the OX40 agonist ivuxolimab. CDR3 region: CASSLEGNEQFF. The CDR3 coding sequence is TGTGCCAGCAGTTTAGAGGGAAATGAGCAGTTCTTC.